Following are 2 T cell receptor beta chains from one sample sequenced in a study of HIV-infected patients and healthy controls. About 500 ng RNA was reverse transcribed with alpha and beta constant-region primers. Alpha and beta chain libraries were made separately by chain-specific third strand synthesis with multiplexing indices. TCRdb processed the 5' RACE reads anew with MiXCR; each CDR3 protein has one entry. The table has roughly 20,000 distinct CDR3 sequences, 8.5% to 9% seen once; the top ten hold around 20%. Antiretroviral therapy had run roughly three months, about 14 weeks, before follow-up blood collection. No cell fractionation was done, so the repertoire covers all unsorted peripheral blood T cells. Here the sequenced sample was blood, taken during antiretroviral therapy. Receptors originate from an adult with HIV infection.

There are many counts of this clonotype. This sequence joins TRBV12-3 or TRBV12-4 and TRBJ1-5, with a tentative D call TRBD1 (6 bases). This CDR3 contains 15 residues. V was cut by 3 bases and J by 0 bases, with 9 bases left in between. In nucleotides, the CDR3 is TGTGCCAGCAGTTTGACAGGTTATAGCAATCAGCCCCAGCATTTT. Its protein is CASSLTGYSNQPQHF.

This clonotype was detected many times. The chain joins TRBV7-9 to TRBJ2-1, with 7 nucleotides matching TRBD2. Germline CDR1 and CDR2: SEHNR and FQNEAQ (reference sequence). The CDR3 extends over 14 amino acids. The ends lost 10 bases at V and 3 bases at J; junction bases unmatched: 9. The CDR3: CATPMASGYNEQFF. The CDR3 nucleotides read TGTGCCACCCCAATGGCTAGCGGCTACAATGAGCAGTTCTTC. Full variable domain (outside the CDR3, taken from reference TRBV7-9 and TRBJ2-1): DTGVSQNPRHKITKRGQNVTFRCDPISEHNRLYWYRQTLGQGPEFLTYFQNEAQLEKSRLLSDRFSAERPKGSFSTLEIQRTEQGDSAMYLCATPMASGYNEQFFGPGTRLTVL.